This is a list of T cell receptor beta chains from one sample in a study of a mutant IDH1 vaccine in newly diagnosed glioma. Sequencing used immunoSEQ multiplex PCR; TCRdb keeps in-frame clones, though not all of them. Here the sample spans about 67,000 clones, roughly 84% being singletons. These receptors' targets are unknown. The sample in question was PBMCs, obtained from a glioma patient whose treatment included an IDH1 peptide vaccine. Every receptor here comes from a man between 18 and 29 years old with glioma. The CDR3 runs from the conserved cysteine through the conserved F or W. Each record gives: clone size, V gene, D gene, CDR3 length, J gene, CDR3 DNA, CDR3 protein. A D gene is named only where the DNA matches it firmly. Only some rows state a clone size, as once, few, many or a class for expanded clones.

abundance: .
v_gene: TRBV25-1
d_gene: .
len: 15
j_gene: TRBJ1-2
CDR3nt: TGTGCCAGCAGTGAATCGGGGGATTCTAACTATGGCTACACCTTC
CDR3aa: CASSESGDSNYGYTF

abundance: .
v_gene: TRBV6-6
d_gene: .
len: 14
j_gene: TRBJ1-1
CDR3nt: TGTGCCAGCAGCACTGACAGGCCGAACACTGAAGCTTTCTTT
CDR3aa: CASSTDRPNTEAFF

abundance: few
v_gene: TRBV30
d_gene: .
len: 13
j_gene: TRBJ1-1
CDR3nt: TGTGCCTGGAGCTGGGGGGGTTACACTGAAGCTTTCTTT
CDR3aa: CAWSWGGYTEAFF

abundance: .
v_gene: TRBV19
d_gene: TRBD2
len: 15
j_gene: TRBJ2-5
CDR3nt: TGTGCCAGTAGTATGTTCCTAGCGGGAGGCAAGACCCAGTACTTC
CDR3aa: CASSMFLAGGKTQYF

abundance: .
v_gene: TRBV30
d_gene: .
len: 13
j_gene: TRBJ1-2
CDR3nt: TGTGCCTGGAAGCGCGGGAATAACTATGGCTACACCTTC
CDR3aa: CAWKRGNNYGYTF

abundance: .
v_gene: TRBV4-3
d_gene: TRBD1
len: 16
j_gene: TRBJ2-1
CDR3nt: TGCGCCAGCAGCCAAGAGCGAAGGACAGGGGTCAATGAGCAGTTCTTC
CDR3aa: CASSQERRTGVNEQFF

abundance: .
v_gene: TRBV28
d_gene: .
len: 10
j_gene: TRBJ1-1
CDR3nt: TGTGCCAGCGTCGGCAGAGAAGCTTTCTTT
CDR3aa: CASVGREAFF

abundance: .
v_gene: TRBV29-1
d_gene: TRBD2
len: 12
j_gene: TRBJ2-5
CDR3nt: TGCAGCGCTCTAGCGGGAGCGGAGACCCAGTACTTC
CDR3aa: CSALAGAETQYF

abundance: once
v_gene: TRBV7-2
d_gene: TRBD1
len: 15
j_gene: TRBJ2-1
CDR3nt: TGTGCCAGCAGCCTGCCCGGGACAGGGGGATATGAGCAGTTCTTC
CDR3aa: CASSLPGTGGYEQFF

abundance: .
v_gene: TRBV28
d_gene: .
len: 14
j_gene: TRBJ2-7
CDR3nt: TGTGCCAGCAGTTTATCCGGGATATCCTACGAGCAGTACTTC
CDR3aa: CASSLSGISYEQYF

abundance: .
v_gene: TRBV5-1
d_gene: TRBD2
len: 15
j_gene: TRBJ2-7
CDR3nt: TGCGCCAGCAGCCGCGGCCCCGCGGGGGTAGGGGAGCAGTACTTC
CDR3aa: CASSRGPAGVGEQYF

abundance: .
v_gene: TRBV4-3
d_gene: .
len: 14
j_gene: TRBJ1-2
CDR3nt: TGCGCCAGCAGCCAAGATGAGGGTACCTATGGCTACACCTTC
CDR3aa: CASSQDEGTYGYTF

abundance: .
v_gene: TRBV29-1
d_gene: .
len: 14
j_gene: TRBJ1-2
CDR3nt: TGCAGCGTTAAGGGGCTCCTCAGGGACTATGGCTACACCTTC
CDR3aa: CSVKGLLRDYGYTF

abundance: few
v_gene: TRBV25-1
d_gene: .
len: 13
j_gene: TRBJ1-1
CDR3nt: TGTGCCAGCAGTGAGCAGGGCTGGACTGAAGCTTTCTTT
CDR3aa: CASSEQGWTEAFF

abundance: .
v_gene: TRBV10-3
d_gene: TRBD2
len: 15
j_gene: TRBJ2-1
CDR3nt: TGTGCCATCAGTGACCTAGCGGGTTCCTACAATGAGCAGTTCTTC
CDR3aa: CAISDLAGSYNEQFF

abundance: .
v_gene: TRBV7-9
d_gene: TRBD1
len: 15
j_gene: TRBJ2-7
CDR3nt: TGTGCCAGCAGCTTAACCGACAGGGGAACCTACGAGCAGTACTTC
CDR3aa: CASSLTDRGTYEQYF

abundance: .
v_gene: TRBV7-2
d_gene: .
len: 13
j_gene: TRBJ2-3
CDR3nt: TGTGCCAGCAGCTCCGGACCGAAAGATACGCAGTATTTT
CDR3aa: CASSSGPKDTQYF